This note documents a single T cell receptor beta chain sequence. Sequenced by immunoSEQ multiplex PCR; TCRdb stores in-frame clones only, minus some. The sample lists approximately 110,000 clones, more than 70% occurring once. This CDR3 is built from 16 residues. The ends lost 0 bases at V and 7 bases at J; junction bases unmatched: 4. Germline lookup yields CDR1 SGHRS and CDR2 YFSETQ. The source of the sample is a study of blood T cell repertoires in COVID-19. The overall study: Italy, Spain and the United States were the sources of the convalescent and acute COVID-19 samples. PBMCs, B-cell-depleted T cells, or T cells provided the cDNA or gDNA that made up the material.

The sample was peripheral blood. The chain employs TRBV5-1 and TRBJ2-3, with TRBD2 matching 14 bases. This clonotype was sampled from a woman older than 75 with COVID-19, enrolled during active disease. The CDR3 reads CASSLAGTSGSNTQYF. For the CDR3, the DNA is TGCGCCAGCAGCTTGGCGGGGACTAGCGGGAGCAATACGCAGTATTTT.